This T cell receptor beta chain was retrieved from a study of shared clonotypes between healthy human individuals. Across the whole study: Donors consisted of two women and three men between 18 and 49. Notes on the study in general: Collection of samples was limited to blood; tissue repertoires likely differ.

CDR3 length: 15 residues. V was pared by 4 bases and J by 0 bases, with 13 bases between. CDR1 and CDR2 from the germline V gene are LNHDA and SQIVND (reference sequence). This table comes from immunoSEQ multiplex PCR, and its TCRdb copy is limited to in-frame clones, with some not included. The sample holds around 2.1 million clones, more than 90% seen once. Concerning this clone: The antigen remains undetermined.

The rearrangement uses TRBV19 and TRBJ2-7; no clear D. Sample: naive CD4+ T cells sorted from blood. Subset of the sample: CD45RA+ positively selected. The receptor was isolated from a man aged 18 to 30 in good health. The CDR3 DNA follows: TGTGCCAGTAGTAGAAGAACAGATAGCTCCTACGAGCAGTACTTC. This sequence encodes CASSRRTDSSYEQYF.